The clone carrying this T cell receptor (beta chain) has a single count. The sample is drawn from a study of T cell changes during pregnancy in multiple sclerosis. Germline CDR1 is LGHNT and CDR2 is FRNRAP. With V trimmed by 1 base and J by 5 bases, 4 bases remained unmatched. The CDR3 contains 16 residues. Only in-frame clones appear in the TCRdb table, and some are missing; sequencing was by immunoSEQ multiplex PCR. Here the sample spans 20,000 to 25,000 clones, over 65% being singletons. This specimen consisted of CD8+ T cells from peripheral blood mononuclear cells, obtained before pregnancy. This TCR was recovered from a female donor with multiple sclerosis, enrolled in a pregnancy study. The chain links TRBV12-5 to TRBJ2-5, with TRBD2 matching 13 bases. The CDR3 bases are TGTGCTAGTGGTTTGGGGACTAGCGGGAGCTTGGAGACCCAGTACTTC. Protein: CASGLGTSGSLETQYF.